This T cell receptor beta chain originates from a study of CD8 T cells in Susac syndrome. Trimming left V 4 bases short and J 0 bases short, with 14 bases between. Looked up from germline, CDR1 is PRHDT and CDR2 is FYEKMQ (reference sequence). This CDR3 is built from 16 residues. Sequencing of TCR beta drew on CD8+ and CD4+ T cells from blood. In contrast to the negatively isolated CD8+ and CD4+ T cells, TEMRA cells were FACS-enriched. Study-level findings and limits: The number of individuals included in the study's TCR sequencing and HLA analysis was acknowledged as relatively small.

A note on this clonotype: The antigen remains undetermined.

RNA, at 0.5 to 1 ug, was reverse transcribed with random hexamers. immunoSEQ multiplex PCR amplified TCR beta CDR3 across 54 Vbeta, 13 Jbeta. From the immunoSEQ multiplex PCR reads, TCRdb called clonotypes with MiXCR, one entry per CDR3 protein. The table records approximately 110,000 distinct CDR3 sequences, approximately 93% of them present only once. Sequencing input: CD8+ T cells from PBMCs. The chain joins TRBV13 to TRBJ2-3, with D perhaps matching TRBD1 or TRBD2 (5 bases each). The sequence was obtained from a human donor with multiple sclerosis. The CDR3 DNA sequence: TGTGCCAGCAGCTCACTGGACGGGGCTAGCACAGATACGCAGTATTTT. This translates into CASSSLDGASTDTQYF.